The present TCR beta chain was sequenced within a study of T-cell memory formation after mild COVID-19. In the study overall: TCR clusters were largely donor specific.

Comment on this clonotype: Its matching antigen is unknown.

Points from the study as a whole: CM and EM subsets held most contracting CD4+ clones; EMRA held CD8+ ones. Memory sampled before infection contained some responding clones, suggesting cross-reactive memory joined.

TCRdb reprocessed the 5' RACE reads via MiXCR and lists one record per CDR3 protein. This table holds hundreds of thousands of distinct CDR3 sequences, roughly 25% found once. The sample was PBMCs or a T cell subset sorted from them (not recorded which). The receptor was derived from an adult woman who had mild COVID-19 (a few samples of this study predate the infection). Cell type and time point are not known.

Here the CDR3 DNA reads TGTGCCAGCAGCCCTGGGTCGGCAGGGGCGGAGAACACTGAAGCTTTCTTT. This sequence encodes CASSPGSAGAENTEAFF. This chain links TRBV12-3 or TRBV12-4 with TRBJ1-1; D is possibly TRBD1 (6 bases). There are 17 residues in the CDR3. The germline V and J ends were trimmed by 6 bases and 1 base, with 21 bases remaining between them.